The sequence of this T cell receptor (beta chain) was determined in a study of Ad26.COV2.S vaccination and SARS-CoV-2 variants. Looking at the study overall: Donor got 5x10^10 or 1x10^11 viral particles of Ad26.COV2.S.

Study-level points and caveats: Compared with placebo recipients, vaccine recipients had higher spike-specific TCR breadth.

Produced via immunoSEQ multiplex PCR; TCRdb's table is partial and in-frame only. The repertoire holds roughly 350,000 clones, with around 87% as singletons. Details on this clone: As yet, its antigen is unknown.

Treatment described: some 19 received Ad26.COV2.S at low or high dose, single or two shots; about five received placebo; per-sample allocation not given. Material that was analyzed had been drawn on day 63 after the first vaccine or placebo injection. Within Boston, the person who donated was an adult of 18-55 years. The sample was peripheral blood, taken in a trial of Ad26.COV2.S vaccine versus placebo. The TCR comes from a person between 18 and 60 years old who received the Ad26.COV2.S COVID-19 vaccine or a placebo.

Here the CDR3 reads CAISVGPGGESGNTIYF. The CDR3 DNA is TGTGCCATCAGTGTAGGGCCAGGGGGAGAATCTGGAAACACCATATATTTT. V gene TRBV10-3 combines with J gene TRBJ1-3, with TRBD1 identical over 7 bases. V shed 4 bases and J 1 base; nucleotides not matched to a gene: 10. The CDR3 consists of 17 residues. Germline values: CDR1 ENHRY, CDR2 SYGVKD.